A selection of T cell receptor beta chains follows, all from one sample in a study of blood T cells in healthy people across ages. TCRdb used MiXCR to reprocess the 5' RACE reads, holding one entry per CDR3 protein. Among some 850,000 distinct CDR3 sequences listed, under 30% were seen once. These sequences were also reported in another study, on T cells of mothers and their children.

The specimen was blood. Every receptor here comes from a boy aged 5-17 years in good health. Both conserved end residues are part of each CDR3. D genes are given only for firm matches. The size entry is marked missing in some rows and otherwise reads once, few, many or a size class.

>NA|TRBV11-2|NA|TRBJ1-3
TGTGCCAGCGGGCAGGCTAACTCTGGAAACACCATATATTTT
CASGQANSGNTIYF
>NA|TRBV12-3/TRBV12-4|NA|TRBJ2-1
TGTGCCAGCATGGGAACCCGGGAAGCGGTCAATGAGCAGTTCTTC
CASMGTREAVNEQFF
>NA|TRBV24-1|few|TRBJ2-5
TGTGCCACCAGTGGAGAACGGGAGACCCAGTACTTC
CATSGERETQYF
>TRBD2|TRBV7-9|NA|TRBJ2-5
TGTGCCAGCAGTAGCGGGGAGGAGTTCTTC
CASSSGEEFF
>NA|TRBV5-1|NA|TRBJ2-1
TGCGCCAGCAGCACCGGGACGGCGACTGTGGATGAGCAGTTCTTC
CASSTGTATVDEQFF
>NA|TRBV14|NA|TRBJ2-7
TGTGCCAGCAGCCACAGACCGCTTCGGGCCGAGCAGTACTTC
CASSHRPLRAEQYF
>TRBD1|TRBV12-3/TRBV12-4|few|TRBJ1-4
TGTGCCAGCAGTCTCTGGACAGGCGGTGACGAAAAACTGTTTTTT
CASSLWTGGDEKLFF
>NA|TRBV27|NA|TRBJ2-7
TGTGCCAGCAGTCCACAGGCGACCTTCTACGAGCAGTACTTC
CASSPQATFYEQYF
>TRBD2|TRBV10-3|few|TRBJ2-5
TGTGCCATCAGTGAGTCAGCGGGGGGCCAGGAGACCCAGTACTTC
CAISESAGGQETQYF
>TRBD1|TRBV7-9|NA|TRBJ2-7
TGTGCCAGCAGCCCTAACATCCGGGACAGGGGCCACGAGCAGTACTTC
CASSPNIRDRGHEQYF
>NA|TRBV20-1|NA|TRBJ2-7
TGCAGTGCTAGTCGCGGACCCTCGGGAACCTACGAGCAGTACTTC
CSASRGPSGTYEQYF
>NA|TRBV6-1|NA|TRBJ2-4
TGTGCCAGCATGAGGCAGGCTCAAGCCAAAAACATTCAGTACTTC
CASMRQAQAKNIQYF
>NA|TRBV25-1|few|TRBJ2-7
TGTGCCAGCAGTGAAGACTACTACGAGCAGTACTTC
CASSEDYYEQYF
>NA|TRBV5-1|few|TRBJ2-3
TGCGCCAGCAGCTTGGATGGGACCACAGATACGCAGTATTTT
CASSLDGTTDTQYF
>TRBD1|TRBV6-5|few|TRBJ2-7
TGTGCCAGCAGCCCTATCCGACAGGGCGAGCAGTACTTC
CASSPIRQGEQYF
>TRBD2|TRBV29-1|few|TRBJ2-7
TGCAGCGTTGAAGGGGGGCGGGGGGTCTACGAGCAGTACTTC
CSVEGGRGVYEQYF
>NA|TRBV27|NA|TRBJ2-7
TGTGCCAGCAGTTTATCGGTGGGGAGCGAGCAGTACTTC
CASSLSVGSEQYF
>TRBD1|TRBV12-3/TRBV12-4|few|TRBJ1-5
TGTGCCAGCAGTATAACAGGGGAGCTTAATCAGCCCCAGCATTTT
CASSITGELNQPQHF
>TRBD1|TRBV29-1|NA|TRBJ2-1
TGCAGCACAACCACAATATATCCGGGACAGGGTGTCCCCAATGAGCAGTTCTTC
CSTTTIYPGQGVPNEQFF
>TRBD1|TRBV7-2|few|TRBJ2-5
TGTGCCAGCAGCTCCCGACAGGGGAAGGGGGAGACCCAGTACTTC
CASSSRQGKGETQYF
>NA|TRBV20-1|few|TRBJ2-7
TGCAGTGCTAGAGAGGGGTCGATCTACGAGCAGTACTTC
CSAREGSIYEQYF
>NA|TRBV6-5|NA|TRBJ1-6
TGTGCCAGCAGTTACTCCAGGGCACTAAGTTCACCCCTCCACTTT
CASSYSRALSSPLHF
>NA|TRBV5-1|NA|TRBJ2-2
TGCGCCAGCAGCCTAAGAACGAACACCGGGGAGCTGTTTTTT
CASSLRTNTGELFF
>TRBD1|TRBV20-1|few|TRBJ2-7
TGCAGTGCTAGAACTGGCAGGGGGCTCCCCAACGAGCAGTACTTC
CSARTGRGLPNEQYF
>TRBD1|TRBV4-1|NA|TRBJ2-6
TGCGCCAGCAGCCAAGTGGGACAGGGGCGCTTGGGGGCCAACGTCCTGACTTTC
CASSQVGQGRLGANVLTF
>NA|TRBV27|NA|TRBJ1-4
TGTGCCAGCTCCCCGGACCGGCAGTATGAAAAACTGTTTTTT
CASSPDRQYEKLFF
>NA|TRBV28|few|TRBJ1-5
TGTGCCAGCAGTTCCAACCGTCCTACGAGCAATCAGCCCCAGCATTTT
CASSSNRPTSNQPQHF
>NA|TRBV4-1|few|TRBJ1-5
TGCGCCAGCAGCCAAGATCCAGCCACCCAGCGGCCCCAGCATTTT
CASSQDPATQRPQHF
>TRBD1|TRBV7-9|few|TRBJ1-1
TGTGCCAGCAGAAGGACAGGAGACACTGAAGCTTTCTTT
CASRRTGDTEAFF
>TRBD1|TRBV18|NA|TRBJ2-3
TGTGCCAGCTCAACCGGGACAGGGTCAGATACGCAGTATTTT
CASSTGTGSDTQYF
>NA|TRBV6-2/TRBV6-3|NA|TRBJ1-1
TGTGCCAGCAGTTACGGAGTGGGCGGAGCTTTCTTT
CASSYGVGGAFF
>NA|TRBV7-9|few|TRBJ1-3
TGTGCCAGCAGCTTAGCGGGCACCGGACCTGGAAACACCATATATTTT
CASSLAGTGPGNTIYF
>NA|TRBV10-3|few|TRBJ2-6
TGTGCCATCAGTGATGAGGGTACGGGGGCCAACGTCCTGACTTTC
CAISDEGTGANVLTF
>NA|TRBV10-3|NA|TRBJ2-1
TGTGCCATCAGCTACAATGAGCAGTTCTTC
CAISYNEQFF
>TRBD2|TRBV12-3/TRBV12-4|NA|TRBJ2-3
TGTGCCAGCAGTATCAAGCGGGGGGAGAGGCCGAGTACGCAGTATTTT
CASSIKRGERPSTQYF
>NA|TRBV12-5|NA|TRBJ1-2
TGTGCTAGTGGTTTGGGGTATGGGACGGACCTCTATGGCTACACCTTC
CASGLGYGTDLYGYTF
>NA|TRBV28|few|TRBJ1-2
TGTGCCAGCAGTCCTCTTAGGGGGATAAACTATGGCTACACCTTC
CASSPLRGINYGYTF
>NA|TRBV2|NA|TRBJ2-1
TGTGCCAGCAGTCGCACCCCGGGGAATGAGCAGTTCTTC
CASSRTPGNEQFF
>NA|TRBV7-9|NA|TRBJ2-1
TGTGCCAGCAGCTTACCAGGGGAAGTTGGCAATGAGCAGTTCTTC
CASSLPGEVGNEQFF
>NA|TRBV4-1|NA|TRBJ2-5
TGCGCCAGCAGCCAGGAGAACAGGGGGGGAGGGACCCAGTACTTC
CASSQENRGGGTQYF
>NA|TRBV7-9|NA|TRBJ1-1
TGTGCCAGCAGCCCCCAGGACACTGAAGCTTTCTTT
CASSPQDTEAFF
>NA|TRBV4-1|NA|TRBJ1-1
TGCGCCAGCAGCCGCCGCGAGATAAACACTGAAGCTTTCTTT
CASSRREINTEAFF
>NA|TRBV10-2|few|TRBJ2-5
TGCGCCAGCAGTGACCTCATTGGGGGCGACCAAGAGACCCAGTACTTC
CASSDLIGGDQETQYF
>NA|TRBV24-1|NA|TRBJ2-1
TGTGCCACCAGTGACCACAATGAGCAGTTCTTC
CATSDHNEQFF